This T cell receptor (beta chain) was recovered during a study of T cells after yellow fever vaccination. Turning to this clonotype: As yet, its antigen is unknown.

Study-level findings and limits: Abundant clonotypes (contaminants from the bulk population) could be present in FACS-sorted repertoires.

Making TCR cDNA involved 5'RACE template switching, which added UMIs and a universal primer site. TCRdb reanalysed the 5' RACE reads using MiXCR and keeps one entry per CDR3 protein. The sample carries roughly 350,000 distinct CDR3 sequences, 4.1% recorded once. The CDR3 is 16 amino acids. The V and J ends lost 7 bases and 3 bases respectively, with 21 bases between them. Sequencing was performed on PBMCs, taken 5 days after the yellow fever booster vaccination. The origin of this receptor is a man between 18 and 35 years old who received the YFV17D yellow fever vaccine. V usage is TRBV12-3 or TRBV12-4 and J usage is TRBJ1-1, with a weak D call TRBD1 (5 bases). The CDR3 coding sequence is TGTGCCAGCATCCCACGCCGGGGGAGGGAGGACACTGAAGCTTTCTTT. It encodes CASIPRRGREDTEAFF.